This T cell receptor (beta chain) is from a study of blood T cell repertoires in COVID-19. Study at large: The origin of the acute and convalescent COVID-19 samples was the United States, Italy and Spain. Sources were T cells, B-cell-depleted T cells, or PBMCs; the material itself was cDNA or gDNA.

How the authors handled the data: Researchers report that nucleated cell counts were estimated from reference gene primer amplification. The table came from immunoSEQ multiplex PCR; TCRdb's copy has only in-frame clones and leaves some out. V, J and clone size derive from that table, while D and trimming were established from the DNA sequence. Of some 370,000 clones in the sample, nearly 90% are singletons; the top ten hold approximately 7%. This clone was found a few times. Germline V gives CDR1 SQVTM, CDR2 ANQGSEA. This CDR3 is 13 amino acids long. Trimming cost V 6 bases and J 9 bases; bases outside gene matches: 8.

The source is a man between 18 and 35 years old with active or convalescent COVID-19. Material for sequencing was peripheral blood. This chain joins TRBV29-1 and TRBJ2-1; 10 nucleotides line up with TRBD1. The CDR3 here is CSVGDRGWSEQFF. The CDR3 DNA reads TGCAGCGTGGGGGACAGGGGTTGGAGTGAGCAGTTCTTC.